These 21 T cell receptor beta chains share one sample of origin, sequenced in a study of cytomegalovirus exposure and HLA in healthy donors. The PCR made use of 60 Vbeta and 13 Jbeta primers. Clones were sequenced by immunoSEQ multiplex PCR, and TCRdb holds only the in-frame ones, with some missing. The sample contains over 80,000 clones, approximately 74% of which appear only once. Sequencing was carried out using PBMCs. The receptors were gathered from a woman aged 70-85 years in good health and CMV-seropositive.

This chain uses TRBV10-1 with TRBJ1-6; TRBD1 aligns across 10 bases. After removal of 8 bases from V and 8 bases from J, the junction contained 0 bases not matched to a gene. The germline gives CDR1 WNHNN, CDR2 SYGVQD (reference sequence). The length of the CDR3 is 12 residues. The CDR3 DNA follows: TGCGCCAGCGGGACAGGGGATTCACCCCTCCACTTT. The encoded protein is CASGTGDSPLHF.

The chain carries TRBV9 and TRBJ2-1; 14 bases are a match to TRBD2. In germline, CDR1 is SGDLS, CDR2 YYNGEE. The CDR3 covers 16 residues. The trim removed 1 base at V and 13 bases at J, leaving 10 bases unmatched. CDR3 DNA: TGTGCCAGCAGCGTATGGTCGACTAGCGGGAGGGGGGATCAGTTCTTC. Amino acids: CASSVWSTSGRGDQFF.

This sequence joins TRBV18 and TRBJ2-5; D ambiguous. The CDR3 is 14 residues long. CDR1 is KGHSH and CDR2 is LQKENI in the germline V gene. Trimming stripped 0 bases from V and 5 bases from J, with 10 bases between. The CDR3 region has the DNA TGTGCCAGCTCACCACCGTACACAATGGAGACCCAGTACTTC. This encodes CASSPPYTMETQYF. The full variable domain, with the rest looked up from reference TRBV18 and TRBJ2-5, is NAGVMQNPRHLVRRRGQEARLRCSPMKGHSHVYWYRQLPEEGLKFMVYLQKENIIDESGMPKERFSAEFPKEGPSILRIQQVVRGDSAAYFCASSPPYTMETQYFGPGTRLLVL.

V is TRBV28 and J is TRBJ1-2; 8 bases align to TRBD1. CDR3 length equals 14 residues. The junction had 7 bases not matched to a gene; V was cut back by 5 bases and J by 5 bases. CDR1 is MDHEN and CDR2 is SYDVKM in the germline V gene. For the CDR3, the DNA is TGTGCCAGCAGTGCAACCGGGACAGGATATGGCTACACCTTC. As protein: CASSATGTGYGYTF.

The CDR3 coding sequence is TGTGCCAGCAGTTTACCGGGGATGAGCAATCAGCCCCAGCATTTT. This translates into CASSLPGMSNQPQHF. The rearrangement links TRBV28 to TRBJ1-5; D not resolved. V lost 2 bases and J lost 1, with 9 bases in between. Germline V gene lookup returns CDR1 MDHEN and CDR2 SYDVKM. CDR3 length: 15 residues.

The rearrangement joins TRBV7-9 to TRBJ1-5; D unclear. Germline assignment: CDR1 SEHNR and CDR2 FQNEAQ (reference sequence). The CDR3 sequence is 15 residues long. V was cut by 8 bases and J by 0 bases, with 14 bases left in between. The CDR3 loop is CASATGGFSNQPQHF. In DNA, the CDR3 is TGTGCCAGCGCAACCGGCGGATTTAGCAATCAGCCCCAGCATTTT.

The chain combines TRBV6-6 with TRBJ2-5; maybe TRBD1 (5 bases). The CDR3 totals 16 residues. V was pared by 0 bases and J by 4 bases, with 15 bases between. CDR1 and CDR2 from the germline V gene are MNHNY and SVGAGI (reference sequence). CDR3 region: CASSYSGADPTETQYF. CDR3 DNA: TGTGCCAGCAGTTACTCAGGGGCAGACCCCACAGAGACCCAGTACTTC.

This rearrangement joins TRBV11-2 to TRBJ1-4, with D possibly being TRBD1 (5 bases). V lost 5 bases and J lost 7, with 14 bases in between. This CDR3 spans 14 amino acids. Germline V gene lookup returns CDR1 SGHAT and CDR2 FQNNGV. CDR3 sequence: CASSAQADGEKLFF. The DNA of the CDR3 is TGTGCCAGCAGCGCACAGGCCGACGGTGAAAAACTGTTTTTT.

The chain recombines TRBV5-4 with TRBJ2-2; TRBD2 might be the D (6 bases). The CDR3 has 15 residues. Germline values: CDR1 SGHNT, CDR2 YYREEE (reference sequence). V lost 6 bases and J 6 bases, leaving 18 bases between the germline ends. Here the CDR3 reads CASTGGASEAGELFF. The CDR3 region has the DNA TGTGCCAGCACCGGTGGGGCTAGCGAAGCCGGGGAGCTGTTTTTT.

V and J are TRBV6-1 and TRBJ1-1; 11 nucleotides line up with TRBD1. The CDR3 contains 14 residues. Germline lookup yields CDR1 MNHNS and CDR2 SASEGT. The trim removed 6 bases at V and 4 bases at J, leaving 4 bases unmatched. The DNA of the CDR3 is TGTGCCAGCAGAGCCGGGACAGGGGGCACTGAAGCTTTCTTT. It specifies CASRAGTGGTEAFF.

The chain recombines TRBV9 with TRBJ2-4, with D possibly TRBD1 on 6 matching bases. CDR3 length: 18 amino acids. V was cut by 3 bases and J by 1 base, with 20 bases left in between. Germline CDR1 is SGDLS and CDR2 is YYNGEE. The CDR3, as DNA: TGTGCCAGCAGCGGCACCACGGAGCCAGGGGTGGCCAAAAACATTCAGTACTTC. As protein: CASSGTTEPGVAKNIQYF. Variable domain in full (rest from reference TRBV9 and TRBJ2-4): DSGVTQTPKHLITATGQRVTLRCSPRSGDLSVYWYQQSLDQGLQFLIQYYNGEERAKGNILERFSAQQFPDLHSELNLSSLELGDSALYFCASSGTTEPGVAKNIQYFGAGTRLSVL.

The V gene is TRBV9, the J gene TRBJ1-6, with D unclear. CDR1 is SGDLS and CDR2 is YYNGEE in the germline V gene. The CDR3 loop spans 20 amino acids. Trimming took off 3 bases at V and 2 bases at J, with 24 bases between the two ends. CDR3 sequence (DNA): TGTGCCAGCAGCGAGGGAGCTTCTAGCCATACCTTCCCCTATAATTCACCCCTCCACTTT. Its protein product is CASSEGASSHTFPYNSPLHF. The full variable domain, rest sourced from reference TRBV9 and TRBJ1-6, is DSGVTQTPKHLITATGQRVTLRCSPRSGDLSVYWYQQSLDQGLQFLIQYYNGEERAKGNILERFSAQQFPDLHSELNLSSLELGDSALYFCASSEGASSHTFPYNSPLHFGNGTRLTVT.

This clone was detected many times. The chain employs TRBV5-4 and TRBJ1-3, with 7 positions matching TRBD1. With V trimmed by 2 bases and J by 1 base, 0 bases remained unmatched. The CDR3 is made up of 14 amino acids. The V gene's germline CDR1 is SGHNT and CDR2 YYREEE (reference sequence). For the CDR3, the DNA is TGTGCCAGCAGCTTACAGGGGTCTGGAAACACCATATATTTT. Residues: CASSLQGSGNTIYF.

As concerns this clone: The sample has other DNA sequences that encode this CDR3 too. J is TRBJ1-6 and V is TRBV9; perhaps TRBD1 as D (6 bases). The CDR3 loop spans 15 amino acids. The V end lost 4 bases, the J end lost 6 bases, and 14 bases lay between the germline ends. CDR1 is SGDLS and CDR2 is YYNGEE in the germline V gene. CDR3: CASSPRGGGNSPLHF. The CDR3 region has the DNA TGTGCCAGCAGCCCAAGGGGGGGAGGTAATTCACCCCTCCACTTT.

V is TRBV29-1 and J is TRBJ1-2; perhaps TRBD1 as D (5 bases). Looked up from germline, CDR1 is SQVTM and CDR2 is ANQGSEA. The length of the CDR3 is 13 residues. Here the CDR3 DNA reads TGCAGTGCCGCGGGGGGATCGAACTATGGCTACACCTTC. This codes for CSAAGGSNYGYTF. Using reference TRBV29-1 and TRBJ1-2 for the parts outside the CDR3, the full variable domain is SAVISQKPSRDICQRGTSLTIQCQVDSQVTMMFWYRQQPGQSLTLIATANQGSEATYESGFVIDKFPISRPNLTFSTLTVSNMSPEDSSIYLCSAAGGSNYGYTFGSGTRLTVV.

V and J are TRBV27 and TRBJ1-1, with D tentatively TRBD1 (6 bases). The CDR3 is 15 residues long. V was trimmed by 3 bases and J by 5 bases, leaving 16 bases between them. CDR1 MNHEY and CDR2 SMNVEV come from the germline V gene (reference sequence). The CDR3: CASSFWQGPITEAFF. The CDR3 coding sequence is TGTGCCAGCAGTTTCTGGCAGGGGCCAATAACTGAAGCTTTCTTT.

This clone was picked up a small number of times. V and J are TRBV12-5 and TRBJ2-7, with D perhaps TRBD2 (5 bases). V lost 3 bases and J lost 5, with 26 bases in between. CDR3 size: 18 residues. Germline V gene sequence: CDR1 LGHNT, CDR2 FRNRAP. CDR3 bases: TGTGCTAGTGGTTTACGGTTTTGGGGTAGAGGGAGAGGCCACGAGCAGTACTTC. Its translation: CASGLRFWGRGRGHEQYF.

This clone was recorded only once. Compared with germline, one end of the junction differs, possibly owing to a read error. The chain has TRBV7-9 and TRBJ2-7, with TRBD1 identical over 8 bases. Germline V gene lookup returns CDR1 SEHNR and CDR2 FQNEAQ (reference sequence). The CDR3 is 15 amino acids. The chain's CDR3 is CSSSLGRGLPYEQYF. The DNA of the CDR3 is TGTTCCAGCAGCTTAGGCAGGGGGCTCCCCTACGAGCAGTACTTC. The variable domain in full, completed from reference TRBV7-9 and TRBJ2-7, reads DTGVSQNPRHKITKRGQNVTFRCDPISEHNRLYWYRQTLGQGPEFLTYFQNEAQLEKSRLLSDRFSAERPKGSFSTLEIQRTEQGDSAMYLCSSSLGRGLPYEQYFGPGTRLTVT.

This clone was seen more than once but under ten times. The genes are TRBV5-4 and TRBJ1-1, with TRBD1 matching over 8 bases. CDR3 length equals 15 residues. CDR1 and CDR2 from the germline V gene are SGHNT and YYREEE (reference sequence). The ends lost 5 bases at V and 1 base at J; junction bases unmatched: 7. The DNA of the CDR3 is TGTGCCAGCAGTCGACAGGGGAACTCGAACACTGAAGCTTTCTTT. Translation gives CASSRQGNSNTEAFF.

The chain links TRBV7-3 to TRBJ2-1; 7 nucleotides line up with TRBD2. Germline CDR1 SGHTA, CDR2 FQGTGA. V shed 1 base, J shed 0 bases, and the junction held 18 bases outside the gene matches. CDR3 length: 21 residues. The CDR3, as DNA: TGTGCCAGCAGCTTAAGGTACTTGGAACCTAGCGGTTACTACTCCTACAATGAGCAGTTCTTC. Protein: CASSLRYLEPSGYYSYNEQFF.

The V call is TRBV2, the J call TRBJ1-5, with 8 bases that match TRBD1. Per the germline V gene, CDR1 is SNHLY and CDR2 is FYNNEI. V dropped 6 bases and J dropped 2; count of bases not matched to a gene: 9. The CDR3 loop spans 16 amino acids. CDR3 nucleotides: TGTGCCAGCAGCCAGACCCAGGACAGGGGCAATCAGCCCCAGCATTTT. The encoded protein is CASSQTQDRGNQPQHF.